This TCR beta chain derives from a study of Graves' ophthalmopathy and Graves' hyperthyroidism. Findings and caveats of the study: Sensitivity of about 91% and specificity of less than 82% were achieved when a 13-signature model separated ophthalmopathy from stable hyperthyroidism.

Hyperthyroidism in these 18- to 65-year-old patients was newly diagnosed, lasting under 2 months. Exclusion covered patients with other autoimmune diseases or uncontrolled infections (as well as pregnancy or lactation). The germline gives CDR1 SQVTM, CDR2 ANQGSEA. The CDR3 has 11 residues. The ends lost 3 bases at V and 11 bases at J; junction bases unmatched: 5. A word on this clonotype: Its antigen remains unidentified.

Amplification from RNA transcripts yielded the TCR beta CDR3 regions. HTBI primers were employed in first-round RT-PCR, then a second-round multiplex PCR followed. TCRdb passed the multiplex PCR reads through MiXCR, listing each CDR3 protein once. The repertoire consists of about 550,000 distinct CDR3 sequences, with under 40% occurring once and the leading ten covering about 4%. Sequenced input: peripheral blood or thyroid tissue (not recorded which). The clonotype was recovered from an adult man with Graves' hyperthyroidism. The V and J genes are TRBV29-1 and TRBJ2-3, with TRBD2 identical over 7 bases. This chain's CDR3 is CSVEERDLQYF. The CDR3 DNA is TGCAGCGTTGAGGAGCGGGACTTGCAGTATTTT.